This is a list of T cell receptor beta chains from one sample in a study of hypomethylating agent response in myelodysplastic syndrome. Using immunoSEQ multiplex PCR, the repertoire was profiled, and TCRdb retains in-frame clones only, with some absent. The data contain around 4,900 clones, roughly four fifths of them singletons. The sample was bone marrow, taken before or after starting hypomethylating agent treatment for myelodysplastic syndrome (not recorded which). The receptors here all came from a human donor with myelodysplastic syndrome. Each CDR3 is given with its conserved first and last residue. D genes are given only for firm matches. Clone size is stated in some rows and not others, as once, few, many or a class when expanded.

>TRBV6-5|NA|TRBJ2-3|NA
TGTGCCAGCAGTTACGGGTCCCCGGGAGATACGCAGTATTTT
CASSYGSPGDTQYF
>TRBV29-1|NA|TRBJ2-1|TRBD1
TGCAGCGAGCGGGACAGGGCAGACAATGAGCAGTTCTTC
CSERDRADNEQFF
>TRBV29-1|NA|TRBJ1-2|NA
TGCAGCGTTGAAGATAAGGGAAAAGGCTATGGCTACACCTTC
CSVEDKGKGYGYTF
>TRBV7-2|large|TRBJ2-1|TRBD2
TGTGCCAGCAGCTTAGACAGGACTAGCGGGGTCAAGAACAATGAGCAGTTCTTC
CASSLDRTSGVKNNEQFF
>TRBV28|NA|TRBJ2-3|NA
TGTGCCAGCAGTCCTCGCACAGATACGCAGTATTTT
CASSPRTDTQYF
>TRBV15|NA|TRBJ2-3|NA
TGTGCCACCAGCAGGGGAGGGGGCTCTGATACGCAGTATTTT
CATSRGGGSDTQYF
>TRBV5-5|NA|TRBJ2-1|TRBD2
TGTGCCAGCAGCTTGGCCGGAGGACTAGCGCCGGGGGGGCAGTTCTTC
CASSLAGGLAPGGQFF
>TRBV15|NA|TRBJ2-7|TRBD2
TGTGCCACCAGCAGAGATACCAGCGGGGCCTACGAGCAGCACTTC
CATSRDTSGAYEQHF
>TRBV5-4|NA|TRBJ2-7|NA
TGTGCCAGCAGCCGGCGATGGGACGAGCAGTACTTC
CASSRRWDEQYF
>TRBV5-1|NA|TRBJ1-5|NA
TGCGCCAGCAGCTTGGTTGGGGATTACAATCAGCCCCAGCATTTT
CASSLVGDYNQPQHF
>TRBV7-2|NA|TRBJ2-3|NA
TGTGCCAGCAGCCTGCAAACCCAAGTCACAGATACGCAGTATTTT
CASSLQTQVTDTQYF
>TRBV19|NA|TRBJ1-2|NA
TGTGCCAGTAGTACGAGGGCATATGGCTACACCTTC
CASSTRAYGYTF
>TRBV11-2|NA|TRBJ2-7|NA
TGTGCCAGCAGCACTATCAGGGACCTGAGCGAGCAGTACTTC
CASSTIRDLSEQYF
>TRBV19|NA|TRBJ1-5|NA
TGTGCCAGTAAATACGACAGAAATAACAATCAGCCCCAGCATTTT
CASKYDRNNNQPQHF
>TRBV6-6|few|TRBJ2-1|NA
TGTGCCAGCAGCCCACACGGGGGTTACAATGAGCAGTTCTTC
CASSPHGGYNEQFF
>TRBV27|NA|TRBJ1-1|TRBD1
TGTGCCAGCAGTCTCCCCGGGACAGGGGCCACTGAAGCTTTCTTT
CASSLPGTGATEAFF
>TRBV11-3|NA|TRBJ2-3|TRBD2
TGTGCCAGCAGCACACCGGGACTAGCTACAGATACGCAGTATTTT
CASSTPGLATDTQYF
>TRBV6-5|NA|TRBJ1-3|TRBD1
TGTGCCAGCAGTTACTGGACAGGGCGAAGAGGAAACACCATATATTTT
CASSYWTGRRGNTIYF
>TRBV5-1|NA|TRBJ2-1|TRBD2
TGCGCCAGCAGCTTGGGCCTAGCGGGAGTAAGTGAGCAGTTCTTC
CASSLGLAGVSEQFF
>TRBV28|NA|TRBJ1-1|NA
TGTGCCAGCAGTTTATGGCCGGGGGGAGGTGGGACTGAAGCTTTCTTT
CASSLWPGGGGTEAFF
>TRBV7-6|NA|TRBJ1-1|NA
TGTGCCAGCAGCTTAGCCGCGGGCTTCGGCACTGAAGCTTTCTTT
CASSLAAGFGTEAFF
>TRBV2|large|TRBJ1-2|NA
TGTGCCAGCAGTACAGGGACTAGCGATGGCTACACCTTC
CASSTGTSDGYTF
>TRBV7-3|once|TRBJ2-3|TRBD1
TGTGCCAGCAGCTTGGGGACAGGGGACACAGATACGCAGTATTTT
CASSLGTGDTDTQYF
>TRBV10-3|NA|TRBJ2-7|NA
TGTGCCAGCAGTGAAAAAAGCTACGAGCAGTACTTC
CASSEKSYEQYF
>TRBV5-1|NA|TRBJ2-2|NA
TGCGCCAGCAGCTTGTTGCAGACCGGGGAGCTGTTTTTT
CASSLLQTGELFF
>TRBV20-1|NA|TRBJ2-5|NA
TGCAGTGCTAGCCATCTAGAGACCCAGTACTTC
CSASHLETQYF
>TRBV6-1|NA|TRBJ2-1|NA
TGTGCCAGCAGTAATACAGGGGGGGTTGGTGGAGAGCAGTTCTTC
CASSNTGGVGGEQFF
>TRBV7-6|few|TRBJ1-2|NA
TGTGCCAGCAGCTTACGGGGTTGGGAGGGCTACACCTTC
CASSLRGWEGYTF
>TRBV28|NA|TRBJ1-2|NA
TGTGCCAGCAGTAAGGGGGGTCCCACCTATGGCTACACCTTC
CASSKGGPTYGYTF
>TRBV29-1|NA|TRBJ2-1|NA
TGCAGCGTTGAGTCGAGTCCAGGCAATGAGCAGTTCTTC
CSVESSPGNEQFF
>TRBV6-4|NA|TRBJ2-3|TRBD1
TGTGCCAGCAGTGCGGGACAGGACACAGATACGCAGTATTTT
CASSAGQDTDTQYF
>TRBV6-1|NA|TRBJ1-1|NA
TGTGCCAGCCAGACGGGGTGGAACACTGAAGCTTTCTTT
CASQTGWNTEAFF
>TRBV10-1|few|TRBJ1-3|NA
TGCGCCAGCAGTGAGTTCTCGGGAAACACCATATATTTT
CASSEFSGNTIYF
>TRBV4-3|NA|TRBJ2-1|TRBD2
TGCGCCAGCAGCGGGACTAGCGGGGACTACAATGAGCAGTTCTTC
CASSGTSGDYNEQFF
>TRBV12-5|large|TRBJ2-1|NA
TGTGCTAGTGGTTTGGGCCATGAGCAGTTCTTC
CASGLGHEQFF
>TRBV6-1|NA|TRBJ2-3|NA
TGTGCCAGCAGTGAAGCCGGTGTTCTCGCGCAGTATTTT
CASSEAGVLAQYF
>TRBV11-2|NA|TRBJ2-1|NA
TGTGCCAGCAGCCCCTTAGTGAGCGGTAGGGCCTACAATGAGCAGTTCTTC
CASSPLVSGRAYNEQFF
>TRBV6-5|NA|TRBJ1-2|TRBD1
TGTGCCAGCAGTTGGGACAGAAATGGCTACACCTTC
CASSWDRNGYTF
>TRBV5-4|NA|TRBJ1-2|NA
TGTGCCAGCAGCTTTAGCAGGGAAGGTGGCTACACCTTC
CASSFSREGGYTF
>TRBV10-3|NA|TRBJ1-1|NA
TGTGCCATCAGTGAGGAACCGGTAATGAACACTGAAGCTTTCTTT
CAISEEPVMNTEAFF
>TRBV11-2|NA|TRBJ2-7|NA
TGTGCCAGCAGCCCGTTGGCAGGGCCCTACGAGCAGTACTTC
CASSPLAGPYEQYF
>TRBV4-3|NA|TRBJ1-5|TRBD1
TGCGCCAGCAGCCCCGGGACAGGAGTCAATCAGCCCCAGCATTTT
CASSPGTGVNQPQHF
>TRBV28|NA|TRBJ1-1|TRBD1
TGTGCCAGCGGCCTGACAGGGTCAACTGAAGCTTTCTTT
CASGLTGSTEAFF
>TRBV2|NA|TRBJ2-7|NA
TGTGCCAGCAGTTTCTCCTACGAGCAGTACTTC
CASSFSYEQYF
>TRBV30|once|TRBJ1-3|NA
TGTGCCTGGACCCCGCGCCTTTGGGGCAATGAAAACACCATATATTTT
CAWTPRLWGNENTIYF
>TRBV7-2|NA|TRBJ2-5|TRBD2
TGTGCCAGCACCCCAGCCCTAGCGGGGGTAGAGACCCAGTACTTC
CASTPALAGVETQYF
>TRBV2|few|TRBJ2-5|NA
TGTGCCGTCGGGACAATGGAGACCCAGTACTTC
CAVGTMETQYF
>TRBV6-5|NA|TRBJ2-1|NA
TGTGCCAGCAGTTCGGGGGTTGCCTCCTACAATGAGCAGTTCTTC
CASSSGVASYNEQFF
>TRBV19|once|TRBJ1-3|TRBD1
TGTGCCAGTAGCGCTACAGGGGAGCCCGGAAACACCATATATTTT
CASSATGEPGNTIYF
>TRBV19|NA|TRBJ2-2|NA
TGTGCCAGTAGTATAGGTCAGGGGTCCGGGGAGCTGTTTTTT
CASSIGQGSGELFF
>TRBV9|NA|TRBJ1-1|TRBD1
TGTGCCAGCAGCACCGGGACAGAGAACACTGAAGCTTTCTTT
CASSTGTENTEAFF
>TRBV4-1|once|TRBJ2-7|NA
TGCGCCAGCAGCCGGGTATGGACTCCTCAGGGCCAGCAGTACTTC
CASSRVWTPQGQQYF
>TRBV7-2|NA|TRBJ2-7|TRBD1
TGTGCCAGCAGCGTCCGACAGGGGGCAAGGGAGCAGTACTTC
CASSVRQGAREQYF
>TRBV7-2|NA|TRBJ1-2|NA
TGTGCCAGCAGGCCGCCTAAGGATCGACCCTATTTTAACTATGGCTACACCTTC
CASRPPKDRPYFNYGYTF
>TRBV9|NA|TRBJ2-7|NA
TGTGCCAGCAGGTACACTCCCGAGCAGTACTTC
CASRYTPEQYF